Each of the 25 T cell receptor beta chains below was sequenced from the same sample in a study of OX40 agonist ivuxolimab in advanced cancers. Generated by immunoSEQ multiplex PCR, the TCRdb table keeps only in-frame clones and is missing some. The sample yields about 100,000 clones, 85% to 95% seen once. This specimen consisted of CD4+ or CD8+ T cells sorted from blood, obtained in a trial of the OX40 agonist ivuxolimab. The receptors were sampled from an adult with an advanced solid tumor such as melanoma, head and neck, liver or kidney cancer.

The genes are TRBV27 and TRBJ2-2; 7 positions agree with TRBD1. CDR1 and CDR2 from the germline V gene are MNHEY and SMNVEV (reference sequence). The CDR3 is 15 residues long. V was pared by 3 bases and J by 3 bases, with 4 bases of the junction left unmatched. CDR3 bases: TGTGCCAGCAGTTTGTACGACAGGGACACCGGGGAGCTGTTTTTT. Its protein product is CASSLYDRDTGELFF.

The CDR3 loop is CASAIDRVSGYTF. In nucleotides, the CDR3 is TGTGCCAGCGCGATTGATCGGGTTTCAGGCTACACCTTC. The gene calls are TRBV7-3 and TRBJ1-2; D is undetermined. This CDR3 spans 13 amino acids. From germline, CDR1 is SGHTA and CDR2 FQGTGA. V was trimmed by 8 bases and J by 8 bases, leaving 18 bases between them.

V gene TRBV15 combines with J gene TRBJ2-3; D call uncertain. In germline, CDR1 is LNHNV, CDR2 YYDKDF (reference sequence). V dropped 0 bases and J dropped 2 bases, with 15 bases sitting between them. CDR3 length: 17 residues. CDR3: CATSREYGSGLTDTQYF. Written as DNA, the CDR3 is TGTGCCACCAGCAGAGAATACGGTAGTGGGCTCACAGATACGCAGTATTTT.

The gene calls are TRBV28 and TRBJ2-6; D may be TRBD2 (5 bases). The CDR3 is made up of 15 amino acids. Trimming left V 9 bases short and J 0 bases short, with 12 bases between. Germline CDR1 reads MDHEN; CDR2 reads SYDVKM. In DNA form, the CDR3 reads TGTGCCAGTCGAGCGGAGAGCTCTGGGGCCAACGTCCTGACTTTC. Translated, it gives CASRAESSGANVLTF.

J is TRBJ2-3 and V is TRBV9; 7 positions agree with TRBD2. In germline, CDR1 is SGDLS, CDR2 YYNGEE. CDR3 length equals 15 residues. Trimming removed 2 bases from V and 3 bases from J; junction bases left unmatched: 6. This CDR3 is CASSVLSGQTDTQYF. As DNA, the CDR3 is TGTGCCAGCAGCGTTCTTAGCGGGCAGACAGATACGCAGTATTTT. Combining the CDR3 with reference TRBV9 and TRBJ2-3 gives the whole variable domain DSGVTQTPKHLITATGQRVTLRCSPRSGDLSVYWYQQSLDQGLQFLIQYYNGEERAKGNILERFSAQQFPDLHSELNLSSLELGDSALYFCASSVLSGQTDTQYFGPGTRLTVL.

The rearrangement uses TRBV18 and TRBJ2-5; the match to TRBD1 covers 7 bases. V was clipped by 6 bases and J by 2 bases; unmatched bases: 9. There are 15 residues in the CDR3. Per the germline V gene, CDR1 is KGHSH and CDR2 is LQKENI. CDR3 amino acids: CASSFAPGQQETQYF. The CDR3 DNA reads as TGTGCCAGCTCTTTTGCCCCGGGACAGCAAGAGACCCAGTACTTC.

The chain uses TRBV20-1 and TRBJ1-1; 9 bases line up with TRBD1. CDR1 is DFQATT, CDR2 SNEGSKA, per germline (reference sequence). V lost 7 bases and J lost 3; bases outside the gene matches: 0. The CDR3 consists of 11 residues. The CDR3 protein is CSGQGDTEAFF. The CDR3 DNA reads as TGCAGTGGACAGGGGGACACTGAAGCTTTCTTT.

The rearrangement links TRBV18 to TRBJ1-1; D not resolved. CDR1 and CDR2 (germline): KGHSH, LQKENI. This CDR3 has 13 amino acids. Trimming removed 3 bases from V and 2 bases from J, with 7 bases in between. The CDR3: CASSPAENTEAFF. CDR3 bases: TGTGCCAGCTCACCGGCAGAAAACACTGAAGCTTTCTTT.

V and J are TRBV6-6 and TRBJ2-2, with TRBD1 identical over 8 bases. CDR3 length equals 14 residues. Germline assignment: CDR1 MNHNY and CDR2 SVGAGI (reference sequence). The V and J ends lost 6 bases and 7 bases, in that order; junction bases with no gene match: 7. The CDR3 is CASSDRGESGELFF. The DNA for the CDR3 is TGTGCCAGCAGCGACAGGGGAGAAAGCGGGGAGCTGTTTTTT.

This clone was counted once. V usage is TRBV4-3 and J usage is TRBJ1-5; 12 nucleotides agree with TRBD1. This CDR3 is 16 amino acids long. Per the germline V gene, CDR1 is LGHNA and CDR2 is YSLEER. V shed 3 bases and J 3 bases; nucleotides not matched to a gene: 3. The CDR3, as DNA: TGCGCCAGCAGCCAGGGACAGGGGGCAAACAATCAGCCCCAGCATTTT. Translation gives CASSQGQGANNQPQHF.

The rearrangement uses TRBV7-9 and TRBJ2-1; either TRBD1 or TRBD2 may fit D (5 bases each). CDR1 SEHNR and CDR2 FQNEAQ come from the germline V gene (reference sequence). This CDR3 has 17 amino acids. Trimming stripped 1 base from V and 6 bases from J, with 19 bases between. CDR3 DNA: TGTGCCAGCAGCTTAGATCAGGGACCTACTAGATCCAATGAGCAGTTCTTC. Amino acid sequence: CASSLDQGPTRSNEQFF.

CDR3 loop: CASSYRGLAEQFF. CDR3 nucleotide sequence: TGTGCCAGCAGTTACCGTGGACTAGCCGAGCAGTTCTTC. The chain is built from TRBV6-5 and TRBJ2-1; TRBD2 matches 8 bases. The CDR3 covers 13 residues. With 2 bases clipped from V and 10 bases from J, the junction kept 4 bases outside the gene matches. Germline CDR1 MNHEY, CDR2 SVGAGI.

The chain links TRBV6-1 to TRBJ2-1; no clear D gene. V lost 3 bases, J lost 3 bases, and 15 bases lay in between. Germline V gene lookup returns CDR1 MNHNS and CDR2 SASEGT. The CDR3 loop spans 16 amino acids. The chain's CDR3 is CASSDLAYSYYNEQFF. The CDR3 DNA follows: TGTGCCAGCAGTGATCTCGCTTACTCCTACTACAATGAGCAGTTCTTC.

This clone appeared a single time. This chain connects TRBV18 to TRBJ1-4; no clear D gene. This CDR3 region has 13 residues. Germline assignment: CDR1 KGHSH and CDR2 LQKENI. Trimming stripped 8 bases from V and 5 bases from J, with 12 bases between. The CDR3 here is CASQSGQNEKLFF. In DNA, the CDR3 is TGTGCCAGCCAGTCCGGGCAAAATGAAAAACTGTTTTTT.

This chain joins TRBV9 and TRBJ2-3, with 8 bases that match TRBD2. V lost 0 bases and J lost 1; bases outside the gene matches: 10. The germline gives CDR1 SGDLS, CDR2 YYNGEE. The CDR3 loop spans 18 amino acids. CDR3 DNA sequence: TGTGCCAGCAGCGTAGTGGGTTCCCCACTAGCGGGCACAGATACGCAGTATTTT. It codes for CASSVVGSPLAGTDTQYF. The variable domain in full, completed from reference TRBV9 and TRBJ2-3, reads DSGVTQTPKHLITATGQRVTLRCSPRSGDLSVYWYQQSLDQGLQFLIQYYNGEERAKGNILERFSAQQFPDLHSELNLSSLELGDSALYFCASSVVGSPLAGTDTQYFGPGTRLTVL.

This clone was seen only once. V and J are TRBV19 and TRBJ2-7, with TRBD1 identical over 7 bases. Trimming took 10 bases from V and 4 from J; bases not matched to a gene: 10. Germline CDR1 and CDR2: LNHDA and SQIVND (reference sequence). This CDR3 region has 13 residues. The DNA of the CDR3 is TGTGCCACCGTCGACAGGGTTGGGTACGAGCAGTACTTC. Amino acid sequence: CATVDRVGYEQYF.

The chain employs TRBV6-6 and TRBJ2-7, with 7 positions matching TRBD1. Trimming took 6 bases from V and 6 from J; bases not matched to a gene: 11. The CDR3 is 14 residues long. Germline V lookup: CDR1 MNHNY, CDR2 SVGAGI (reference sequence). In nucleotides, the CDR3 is TGTGCCAGCAGCAACGCCGGAACAGGGGTCGAGCAGTACTTC. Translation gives CASSNAGTGVEQYF.

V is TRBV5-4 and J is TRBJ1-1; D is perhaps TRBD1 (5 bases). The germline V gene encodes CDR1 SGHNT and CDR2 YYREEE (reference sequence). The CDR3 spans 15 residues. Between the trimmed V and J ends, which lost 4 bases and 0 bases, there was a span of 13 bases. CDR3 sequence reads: CASSVGRGLNTEAFF. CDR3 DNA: TGTGCCAGCAGCGTAGGGCGGGGACTGAACACTGAAGCTTTCTTT.

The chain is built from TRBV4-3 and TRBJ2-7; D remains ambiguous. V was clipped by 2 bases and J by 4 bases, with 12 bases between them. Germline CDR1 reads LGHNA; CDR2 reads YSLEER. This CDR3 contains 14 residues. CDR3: CASSQTTTAYEQYF. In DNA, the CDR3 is TGCGCCAGCAGCCAAACGACGACCGCTTACGAGCAGTACTTC.

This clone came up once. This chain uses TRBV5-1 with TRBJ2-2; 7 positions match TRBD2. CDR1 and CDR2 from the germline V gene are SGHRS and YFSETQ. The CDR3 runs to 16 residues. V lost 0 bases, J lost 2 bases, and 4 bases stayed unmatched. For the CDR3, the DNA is TGCGCCAGCAGCTTGGCACTAGCGAGTAACACCGGGGAGCTGTTTTTT. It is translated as CASSLALASNTGELFF. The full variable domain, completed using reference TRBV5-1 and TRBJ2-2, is KAGVTQTPRYLIKTRGQQVTLSCSPISGHRSVSWYQQTPGQGLQFLFEYFSETQRNKGNFPGRFSGRQFSNSRSEMNVSTLELGDSALYLCASSLALASNTGELFFGEGSRLTVL.

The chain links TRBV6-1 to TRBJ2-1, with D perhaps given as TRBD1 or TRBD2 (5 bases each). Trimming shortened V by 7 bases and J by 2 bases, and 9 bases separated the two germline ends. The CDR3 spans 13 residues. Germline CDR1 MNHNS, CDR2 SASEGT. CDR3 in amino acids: CASTEGPYNEQFF. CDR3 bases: TGTGCCAGCACTGAGGGACCCTACAATGAGCAGTTCTTC.

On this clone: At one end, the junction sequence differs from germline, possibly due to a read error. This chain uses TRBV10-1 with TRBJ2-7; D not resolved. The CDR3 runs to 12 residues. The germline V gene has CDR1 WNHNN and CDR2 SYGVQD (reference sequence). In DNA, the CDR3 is TGCGCCAGCAGTGGACAACTTAAGACCCCGGAGTTC. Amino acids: CASSGQLKTPEF.

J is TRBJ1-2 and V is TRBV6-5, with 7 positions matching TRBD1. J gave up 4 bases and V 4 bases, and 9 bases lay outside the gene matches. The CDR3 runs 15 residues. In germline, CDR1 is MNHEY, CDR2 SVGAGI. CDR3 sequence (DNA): TGTGCCAGCAGTTCCACAGGAGGGGGCCCCTATGGCTACACCTTC. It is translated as CASSSTGGGPYGYTF.

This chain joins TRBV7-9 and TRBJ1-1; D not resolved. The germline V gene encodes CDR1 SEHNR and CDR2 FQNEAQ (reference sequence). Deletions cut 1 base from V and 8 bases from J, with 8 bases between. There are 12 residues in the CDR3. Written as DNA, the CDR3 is TGTGCCAGCAGCTTAGATAACGGGGAAGCTTTCTTT. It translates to CASSLDNGEAFF.

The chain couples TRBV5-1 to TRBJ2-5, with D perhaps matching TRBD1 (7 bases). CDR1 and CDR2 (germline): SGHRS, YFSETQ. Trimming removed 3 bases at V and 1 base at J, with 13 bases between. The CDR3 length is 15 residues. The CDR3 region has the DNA TGCGCCAGCAGCTCGGGGGACAGACTCCAAGAGACCCAGTACTTC. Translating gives CASSSGDRLQETQYF. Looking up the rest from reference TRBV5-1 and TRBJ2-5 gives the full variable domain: KAGVTQTPRYLIKTRGQQVTLSCSPISGHRSVSWYQQTPGQGLQFLFEYFSETQRNKGNFPGRFSGRQFSNSRSEMNVSTLELGDSALYLCASSSGDRLQETQYFGPGTRLLVL.